Detailed here is one T cell receptor beta chain. The sample is drawn from a study of T cell responses to AZD1222 COVID-19 vaccine. From germline, CDR1 is SGHTA and CDR2 FQGNSA. V lost 2 bases and J lost 16, with 18 bases in between. CDR3 size: 13 residues. Method: immunoSEQ multiplex PCR; TCRdb's copy keeps in-frame clones and lacks some. The sample includes approximately 190,000 clones, just over 90% of them seen just once. The sample consisted of peripheral blood, taken 28 days after the second dose of the MenACWY control vaccine. The chain is built from TRBV7-2 and TRBJ2-1, with D possibly being TRBD2 (6 bases). The source is an adult who received the MenACWY meningococcal vaccine as a control. CDR3 sequence (DNA): TGTGCCAGCAGCTTAAACCCGACGGGGGTGAAATTCTTC. It encodes CASSLNPTGVKFF.